This T cell receptor (beta chain) was found in a study of follicular helper T cells after annual influenza vaccination. Assay used: immunoSEQ multiplex PCR; TCRdb lists only in-frame clones, some missing. Altogether approximately 4,900 clones are present, approximately 90% being singletons, with the ten largest covering approximately 1.5%. Time point given: 2013-2014 season, 7 days after vaccination. The starting material was CXCR5+ CD38- circulating T follicular helper cells from blood, obtained 7 days after influenza vaccination. Subset in this sample: circulating Tfh, non-naive CD4+CXCR5+PD-1+ (ICOS+CD38+ or ICOS-CD38-). The sequence was collected from an adult who received the influenza vaccine.

CDR3 nucleotide sequence: TGTGCCTGGAGTCCCATTCGGGGGGATTCACCCCTCCACTTT. Residues: CAWSPIRGDSPLHF. The chain has TRBV30 and TRBJ1-6; D is possibly TRBD1 (5 bases). The CDR3 has 14 amino acids. Between the trimmed V and J ends, which lost 2 bases and 8 bases, there was a span of 13 bases. Germline CDR1 reads GTSNPN; CDR2 reads SVGIG (reference sequence).